What follows describes a single T cell receptor (beta chain). For TCRbeta, the library was prepared with unique molecular identifiers. TCRdb re-analysed the PCR reads in MiXCR, keeping a single row per CDR3 protein. There are roughly 300,000 distinct CDR3 sequences in the sample; under 13% occur only once, and about 2.3% lies in the top ten. These data belong to a study of T-cell reconstitution after alpha-beta-depleted transplantation in children. V lost 0 bases and J 0 bases, leaving 13 bases between the germline ends. Per germline, CDR1 SGHTA and CDR2 FQGNSA. The CDR3 sequence is 17 residues long. V gene TRBV7-2 combines with J gene TRBJ2-3; D call uncertain. The material was PBMCs from the stem cell graft donor, obtained from the stem cell graft. The receptor was isolated from a human donor who donated a stem cell graft to a child with acute lymphoblastic leukemia. For the CDR3, the DNA is TGTGCCAGCAGCTTAGCCCCCAGTCCCTCTAGCACAGATACGCAGTATTTT. It translates to CASSLAPSPSSTDTQYF.